Presented here are 4 T cell receptor beta chains from one specimen sequenced in a study of T cell repertoires in cytomegalovirus infection. From the reads, TCRdb called clonotypes with MiXCR, one entry per CDR3 protein. This table holds roughly 250,000 distinct CDR3 sequences, roughly an eighth found once. Sequences were obtained from PBMCs. Receptor source: a human donor in good health (CMV status not recorded). Some clones in this sample may be carry-over from other donors' samples.

This clonotype was counted at least ten times. The CDR3 loop reads CASSDPGQGAPTEAFF. CDR3 nucleotides: TGTGCCAGCAGTGATCCGGGACAGGGGGCGCCTACTGAAGCTTTCTTT. The rearrangement uses TRBV6-1 and TRBJ1-1; 12 nucleotides agree with TRBD1. Germline V gene sequence: CDR1 MNHNS, CDR2 SASEGT. This CDR3 region has 16 residues. Germline trimming cut 3 bases from V and 5 bases from J; bases unmatched to any gene: 7.

This clonotype was observed many times. V and J are TRBV7-2 and TRBJ2-2; TRBD1 matches at 12 bases. The V segment lost 4 bases and the J segment 7 bases; nucleotides outside the gene matches: 4. The CDR3 totals 15 residues. Germline CDR1 SGHTA, CDR2 FQGNSA. DNA for the CDR3: TGTGCCAGCAGCTGGGACAGGGGGCGGAGCGGGGAGCTGTTTTTT. Encoded protein: CASSWDRGRSGELFF.

The gene calls are TRBV29-1 and TRBJ2-1, with TRBD2 matching 11 bases. Germline CDR1 and CDR2: SQVTM and ANQGSEA. With V trimmed by 6 bases and J by 3 bases, 16 bases remained unmatched. The CDR3 sequence is 18 residues long. DNA for the CDR3: TGCAGCGTCCTCGGACAAGTTACTAGCGGGAGCGTCTACAATGAGCAGTTCTTC. Its protein is CSVLGQVTSGSVYNEQFF.

This clonotype was counted ten times or more. The chain joins TRBV12-3 or TRBV12-4 to TRBJ2-7, with no clear D. The V end lost 5 bases, the J end lost 2 bases, and 13 bases lay between the germline ends. The CDR3 runs 14 residues. The CDR3 DNA sequence: TGTGCCAGCAGTCCGAGCAATGGGGCCTACGAGCAGTACTTC. This codes for CASSPSNGAYEQYF.